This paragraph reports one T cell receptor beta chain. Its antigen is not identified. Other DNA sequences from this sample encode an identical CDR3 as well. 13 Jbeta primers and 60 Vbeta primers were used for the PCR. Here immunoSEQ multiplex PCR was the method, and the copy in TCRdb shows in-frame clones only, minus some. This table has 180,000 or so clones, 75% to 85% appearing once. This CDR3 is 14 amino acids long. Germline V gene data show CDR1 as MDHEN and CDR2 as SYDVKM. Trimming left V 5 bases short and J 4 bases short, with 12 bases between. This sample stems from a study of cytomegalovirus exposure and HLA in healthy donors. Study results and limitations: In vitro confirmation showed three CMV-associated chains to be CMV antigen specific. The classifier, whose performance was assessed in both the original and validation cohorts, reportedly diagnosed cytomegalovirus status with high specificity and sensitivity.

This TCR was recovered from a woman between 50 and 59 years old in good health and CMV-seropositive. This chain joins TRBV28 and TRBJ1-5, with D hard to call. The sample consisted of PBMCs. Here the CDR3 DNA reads TGTGCCAGCAGTCCAGTGGGCATAAATCAGCCCCAGCATTTT. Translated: CASSPVGINQPQHF.